The 22 T cell receptor beta chains in this list originate from one sample, sequenced in a study of blood T cell repertoires in COVID-19. Generated by immunoSEQ multiplex PCR, the TCRdb table keeps only in-frame clones and is missing some. The table has about 190,000 clones, less than 90% seen once. Source material: peripheral blood. The receptor set was obtained from a middle-aged woman with acute or convalescent COVID-19.

The gene calls are TRBV27 and TRBJ1-6; 8 positions match TRBD1. Germline assignment: CDR1 MNHEY and CDR2 SMNVEV (reference sequence). The CDR3 contains 19 residues. V dropped 3 bases and J dropped 7; count of bases not matched to a gene: 17. Here the CDR3 DNA reads TGTGCCAGCAGTTTGGACAGGGTAGGACCGACGGGCCAGAATTCACCCCTCCACTTT. Its protein product is CASSLDRVGPTGQNSPLHF.

The chain carries TRBV2 and TRBJ1-6, with D possibly matching TRBD1 (5 bases). The CDR3 runs 14 residues. The ends were cut back, 4 bases at V and 8 bases at J, with 12 bases in the middle. In germline, CDR1 is SNHLY, CDR2 FYNNEI. CDR3: CASSVLGRDSPLHF. CDR3 bases: TGTGCCAGCAGTGTTCTTGGCAGGGATTCACCCCTCCACTTT.

This chain joins TRBV5-1 and TRBJ2-5; perhaps TRBD1 as D (5 bases). The CDR3 loop spans 15 amino acids. The germline gives CDR1 SGHRS, CDR2 YFSETQ. Trimming took 2 bases from V and 2 from J, leaving 13 bases between them. CDR3 sequence reads: CASSFQGAGQETQYF. The DNA of the CDR3 is TGCGCCAGCAGCTTCCAAGGGGCTGGACAAGAGACCCAGTACTTC.

The CDR3 DNA reads TGCGCCAGCAGTGAGCCGTGGGACTTCAATCAGCCCCAGCATTTT. Amino acid sequence: CASSEPWDFNQPQHF. The chain is built from TRBV10-2 and TRBJ1-5, with D possibly TRBD1 on 5 matching bases. CDR3 length: 15 amino acids. Per germline, CDR1 WSHSY and CDR2 SAAADI. The germline V and J ends were trimmed by 2 bases and 3 bases, with 11 bases remaining between them.

The chain is built from TRBV11-2 and TRBJ2-2; 7 nucleotides agree with TRBD2. The CDR3 runs to 16 residues. After removal of 6 bases from V and 5 bases from J, the junction contained 12 bases not matched to a gene. Germline values: CDR1 SGHAT, CDR2 FQNNGV. In DNA form, the CDR3 reads TGTGCCAGCAGGGGGGTCGGGAGGACTGTTACCGGGGAGCTGTTTTTT. Residues: CASRGVGRTVTGELFF.

This rearrangement joins TRBV5-4 to TRBJ2-5; D remains unclear. Germline CDR1 and CDR2: SGHNT and YYREEE (reference sequence). CDR3 length: 13 amino acids. The V gene lost 3 bases and the J gene lost 1 base, with 7 bases spanning the gap. CDR3 protein: CASSSRVQETQYF. The CDR3 bases are TGTGCCAGCAGCTCCCGAGTCCAAGAGACCCAGTACTTC.

This clone was seen more than once but under ten times. The chain has TRBV7-8 and TRBJ1-3; D is uncertain. Germline CDR1 SGHVS, CDR2 FQNEAQ. V was shortened by 2 bases and J by 4 bases, with 12 bases between the two germline ends. There are 15 residues in the CDR3. CDR3 coding DNA: TGTGCCAGCAGCTTACAGGCGATCCAAGGAAACACCATATATTTT. Translating gives CASSLQAIQGNTIYF.

The chain links TRBV7-9 to TRBJ1-6; 9 nucleotides line up with TRBD1. This CDR3 spans 16 amino acids. Germline V lookup: CDR1 SEHNR, CDR2 FQNEAQ (reference sequence). V shed 6 bases and J 9 bases; nucleotides not matched to a gene: 12. Written as DNA, the CDR3 is TGTGCCAGCAGTCCCACAGGGGGACAGGGCAGTTCACCCCTCCACTTT. Translating it yields CASSPTGGQGSSPLHF.

J is TRBJ1-2 and V is TRBV4-1; D is possibly TRBD1 (6 bases). Germline lookup yields CDR1 MGHRA and CDR2 YSYEKL. V lost 1 base and J lost 10, with 16 bases in between. The CDR3 runs 14 residues. CDR3 sequence reads: CASSQAETRGVYTF. The CDR3 nucleotides are TGCGCCAGCAGCCAAGCAGAGACCAGGGGAGTCTACACCTTC.

This chain uses TRBV7-2 with TRBJ2-7; no reliable D call. This CDR3 contains 12 residues. V was trimmed by 5 bases and J by 0 bases, leaving 5 bases between them. The germline V gene encodes CDR1 SGHTA and CDR2 FQGNSA. The CDR3, as DNA: TGTGCCAGCAGCGTTAACTCCTACGAGCAGTACTTC. Translated: CASSVNSYEQYF.

V and J are TRBV24-1 and TRBJ1-2, with a possible D match to TRBD1 (6 bases). The CDR3 spans 12 residues. Per germline, CDR1 KGHDR and CDR2 SFDVKD. The ends were cut back, 5 bases at V and 8 bases at J, with 11 bases in the middle. The CDR3 region has the DNA TGTGCCACCAGTGCAGGGGACGAGGGCTACACCTTC. It yields the protein CATSAGDEGYTF.

This clone showed up just once. The chain combines TRBV24-1 with TRBJ1-5; D is unclear. Trimming took 3 bases from V and 10 from J, leaving 12 bases between them. Germline V gene lookup returns CDR1 KGHDR and CDR2 SFDVKD. This CDR3 spans 13 amino acids. This chain's CDR3 is CATSDGSRYPQHF. The CDR3 nucleotides are TGTGCCACCAGTGATGGGTCGAGGTACCCCCAGCATTTT.

The chain recombines TRBV5-1 with TRBJ1-5; 9 bases are shared with TRBD1. The CDR3 has 14 residues. Germline V gives CDR1 SGHRS, CDR2 YFSETQ. V was pared by 3 bases and J by 5 bases, with 3 bases of the junction left unmatched. The CDR3 DNA follows: TGCGCCAGCAGCTCGGGACAGGGAGATCAGCCCCAGCATTTT. Its protein product is CASSSGQGDQPQHF.

The V and J genes are TRBV6-5 and TRBJ1-5; D is perhaps TRBD1 (6 bases). The CDR3 runs 15 residues. Germline V gene data show CDR1 as MNHEY and CDR2 as SVGAGI. The V gene lost 2 bases and the J gene lost 7 bases, with 15 bases spanning the gap. The CDR3 is CASSYGGGRGQPQHF. CDR3 coding DNA: TGTGCCAGCAGTTACGGGGGGGGAAGGGGGCAGCCCCAGCATTTT.

This chain joins TRBV30 and TRBJ2-5, with D possibly TRBD1 on 6 matching bases. The CDR3 covers 13 residues. V lost 4 bases, J lost 1 base, and 10 bases lay in between. The germline V gene encodes CDR1 GTSNPN and CDR2 SVGIG (reference sequence). The CDR3 DNA follows: TGTGCCTGGAAAGTAGGGGGCCAAGAGACCCAGTACTTC. This translates into CAWKVGGQETQYF.

This rearrangement joins TRBV27 to TRBJ2-1; D possibly corresponds to TRBD2 (6 bases). V was shortened by 7 bases and J by 6 bases, with 22 bases between the two germline ends. CDR3 length equals 16 residues. Per the germline V gene, CDR1 is MNHEY and CDR2 is SMNVEV (reference sequence). The DNA for the CDR3 is TGTGCCAGCACCCGAGGTTCGGACTACTCACTCAATGAGCAGTTCTTC. The encoded protein is CASTRGSDYSLNEQFF.

The rearrangement joins TRBV4-1 to TRBJ2-1; 7 positions agree with TRBD1. This CDR3 region has 17 residues. The J segment lost 4 bases and the V segment lost 1 base, leaving 10 bases of the junction unmatched. In germline, CDR1 is MGHRA, CDR2 YSYEKL. The CDR3, as DNA: TGCGCCAGCAGCCAAGCTGGCCCGGGACAGTCTTACAATGAGCAGTTCTTC. This translates into CASSQAGPGQSYNEQFF.

With regard to this clone: The same CDR3 arises from other DNA sequences in this sample as well. V and J are TRBV7-2 and TRBJ2-3; 15 bases map to TRBD2. Losses at the gene ends were 4 bases for V and 4 bases for J; bases not matched to a gene: 3. There are 16 residues in the CDR3. CDR1 and CDR2 (germline): SGHTA, FQGNSA. The DNA for the CDR3 is TGTGCCAGCAGCTCCAGGACTAGCGGGGGGGCAGATACGCAGTATTTT. Translating it yields CASSSRTSGGADTQYF.

CDR3 in amino acids: CALTPASSGNTIYF. The CDR3 DNA follows: TGTGCCCTAACCCCAGCGTCCTCTGGAAACACCATATATTTT. The chain employs TRBV30 and TRBJ1-3; D ambiguous. Trimming left V 8 bases short and J 0 bases short, with 14 bases between. The CDR3 has 14 amino acids. CDR1 and CDR2 from the germline V gene are GTSNPN and SVGIG (reference sequence).

As for this clone: Sequence at one end of the junction differs from germline and may be a read error. The chain uses TRBV19 and TRBJ1-1, with 8 nucleotides matching TRBD1. The CDR3 is 17 amino acids. CDR1 LNHDA and CDR2 SQIVND come from the germline V gene (reference sequence). The CDR3 here is CASSSGQGAWVKTEAFF. CDR3 nucleotides: TGTGCCAGTAGTAGCGGACAGGGTGCATGGGTGAAAACTGAAGCTTTCTTT.

The V gene is TRBV6-5, the J gene TRBJ1-1, with D perhaps matching TRBD1 (5 bases). CDR3 size: 14 residues. Per the germline V gene, CDR1 is MNHEY and CDR2 is SVGAGI. Trimming left V 4 bases short and J 3 bases short, with 12 bases between. CDR3 nucleotides: TGTGCCAGCAGTTTCAGGGAATTGCACACTGAAGCTTTCTTT. It translates to CASSFRELHTEAFF.

This clone showed up just once. The chain recombines TRBV21-1 with TRBJ1-1; the listed D gene, TRBD1, was not tested against the DNA. TRBV21-1 is classified as a pseudogene. The CDR3 is made up of 14 amino acids. The CDR3 protein is CASSNHRDSAEAFF. CDR3 nucleotide sequence: TGTGCCAGCAGCAACCACCGGGACAGCGCTGAAGCTTTCTTT.